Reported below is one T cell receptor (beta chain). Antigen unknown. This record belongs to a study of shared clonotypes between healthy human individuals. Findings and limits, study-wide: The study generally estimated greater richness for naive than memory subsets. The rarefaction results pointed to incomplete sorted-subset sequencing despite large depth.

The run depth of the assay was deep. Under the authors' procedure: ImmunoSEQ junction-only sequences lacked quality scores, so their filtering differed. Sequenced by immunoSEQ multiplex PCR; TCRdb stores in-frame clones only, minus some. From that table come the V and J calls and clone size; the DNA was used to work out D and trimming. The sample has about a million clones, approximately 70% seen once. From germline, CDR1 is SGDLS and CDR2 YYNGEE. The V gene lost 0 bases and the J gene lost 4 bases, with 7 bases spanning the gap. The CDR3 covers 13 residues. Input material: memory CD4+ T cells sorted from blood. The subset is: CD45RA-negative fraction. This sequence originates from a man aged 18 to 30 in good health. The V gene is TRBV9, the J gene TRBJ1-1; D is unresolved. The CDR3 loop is CASSVGLVTEAFF. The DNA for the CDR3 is TGTGCCAGCAGCGTAGGTTTGGTCACTGAAGCTTTCTTT.